The 17 T cell receptor beta chains below were found in one sample sequenced in a study of cytomegalovirus exposure and HLA in healthy donors (dated by TCRdb to the late 2010s). Library generation was performed with the immunoSEQ multiplex PCR assay. A mixture of 60 forward primers for TCR Vbeta segments and 13 reverse primers for TCR Jbeta segments was used in the multiplex PCR. Imported from immuneACCESS, the table was reduced by TCRdb to in-frame sequences with V and J called. These copies leave out some clones; in studies compared against another copy, an unresolved V gene accounts for under half, and the cause of the remainder is not known. This sample holds about 140,000 clones; 70% were observed only once. The top ten hold about 2% of the sample. Material for sequencing was PBMCs. Receptor source: an older woman in good health and CMV-seropositive.

V and J are TRBV13 and TRBJ2-2, with D tentatively TRBD1 (6 bases). Trimming stripped 7 bases from V and 5 bases from J, with 17 bases between. The length of the CDR3 is 15 residues. Germline loops: CDR1 PRHDT, CDR2 FYEKMQ (reference sequence). The CDR3 spells CASTPSRGITGELFF. The CDR3 bases are TGTGCCAGCACCCCCAGCAGGGGTATAACCGGGGAGCTGTTTTTT.

The rearrangement joins TRBV28 to TRBJ2-7, with 8 bases matching TRBD1. The CDR3 length is 14 residues. From germline, CDR1 is MDHEN and CDR2 SYDVKM. After removal of 2 bases from V and 1 base from J, the junction contained 1 base not matched to a gene. The CDR3 DNA sequence: TGTGCCAGCAGTTTAGGGGACAGGTCCTACGAGCAGTACTTC. Translated, it gives CASSLGDRSYEQYF.

J is TRBJ1-1 and V is TRBV6-5; D not certain. The germline CDR1 and CDR2 sequences are MNHEY and SVGAGI. Deletions cut 5 bases from V and 4 bases from J, with 17 bases between. This CDR3 is 15 amino acids long. This chain's CDR3 is CASSPGGSLGTEAFF. CDR3 coding DNA: TGTGCCAGCAGTCCCGGCGGATCGCTGGGCACTGAAGCTTTCTTT.

This chain connects TRBV7-9 to TRBJ2-1, with 12 bases fitting TRBD2. V dropped 4 bases and J dropped 1; count of bases not matched to a gene: 5. The germline V gene encodes CDR1 SEHNR and CDR2 FQNEAQ (reference sequence). This CDR3 is 17 amino acids long. CDR3 protein: CASSSSGRAGSYNEQFF. DNA for the CDR3: TGTGCCAGCAGCTCTAGCGGGAGGGCCGGATCCTACAATGAGCAGTTCTTC.

As DNA, the CDR3 is TGTGCCACCAGGACTAGCGGGAGAGGGTACGAGCAGTACTTC. This translates into CATRTSGRGYEQYF. This rearrangement joins TRBV6-5 to TRBJ2-7; TRBD2 aligns across 13 bases. The ends lost 10 bases at V and 4 bases at J; junction bases unmatched: 7. Germline V gene sequence: CDR1 MNHEY, CDR2 SVGAGI. This CDR3 is 14 amino acids long.

The genes are TRBV30 and TRBJ2-7; D is uncertain. The germline V gene has CDR1 GTSNPN and CDR2 SVGIG (reference sequence). The CDR3 is 13 residues long. V dropped 4 bases and J dropped 0 bases, with 10 bases sitting between them. The CDR3 DNA reads as TGTGCCTGGAACTACCAGACCTCCTACGAGCAGTACTTC. Protein sequence: CAWNYQTSYEQYF.

Only a few counts were recorded for this clone. The chain joins TRBV6-5 to TRBJ1-1; D gene uncertain. CDR3 length: 14 residues. Germline V gene data show CDR1 as MNHEY and CDR2 as SVGAGI. V lost 0 bases and J lost 4, with 9 bases in between. The CDR3 DNA follows: TGTGCCAGCAGTTACTCGAGGAGGAGCACTGAAGCTTTCTTT. Encoded protein: CASSYSRRSTEAFF.

This chain joins TRBV2 and TRBJ1-5; D perhaps matches TRBD1 (6 bases). This CDR3 contains 15 residues. V was trimmed by 5 bases and J by 2 bases, leaving 13 bases between them. Germline values: CDR1 SNHLY, CDR2 FYNNEI. As DNA, the CDR3 is TGTGCCAGCAGTCAGGGGAGGGGTGGCAATCAGCCCCAGCATTTT. The encoded protein is CASSQGRGGNQPQHF.

The chain has TRBV5-6 and TRBJ1-2, with 7 nucleotides matching TRBD1. V was clipped by 7 bases and J by 5 bases; unmatched bases: 11. CDR1 SGHDT and CDR2 YYEEEE come from the germline V gene. The CDR3 covers 14 residues. The CDR3 sequence is CASQSRTGKYGYTF. DNA for the CDR3: TGTGCCAGCCAATCCCGGACAGGAAAGTATGGCTACACCTTC.

This rearrangement joins TRBV18 to TRBJ1-3; a weak D match, TRBD1 (5 bases). Trimming removed 8 bases from V and 0 bases from J, with 20 bases in between. The V gene's germline CDR1 is KGHSH and CDR2 LQKENI. CDR3 size: 17 residues. The CDR3 region is CASSTLPDRYSGNTIYF. For the CDR3, the DNA is TGTGCCAGCAGCACCCTCCCCGACAGATACTCTGGAAACACCATATATTTT.

J is TRBJ2-3 and V is TRBV6-5; a weak D match, TRBD2 (5 bases). There are 14 residues in the CDR3. Per germline, CDR1 MNHEY and CDR2 SVGAGI. The V end was cut by 7 bases, the J end by 3 bases, with 14 bases between. CDR3 DNA: TGTGCCAGCACCCGGGGTAGGGCTACAGATACGCAGTATTTT. Encoded protein: CASTRGRATDTQYF.

This rearrangement joins TRBV5-1 to TRBJ2-7; 11 bases match TRBD2. V dropped 4 bases and J dropped 6; count of bases not matched to a gene: 3. The CDR3 covers 13 residues. Germline CDR1 is SGHRS and CDR2 is YFSETQ. The CDR3 loop reads CASSLGTSGEQYF. The DNA of the CDR3 is TGCGCCAGCAGCCTCGGGACTAGCGGCGAGCAGTACTTC.

This clone was seen a few times. V and J are TRBV27 and TRBJ2-2, with 8 bases identical to TRBD2. This CDR3 region has 16 residues. Trimming at V came to 5 bases and at J to 1 base, leaving 6 bases not matched to a gene. Germline CDR1 and CDR2: MNHEY and SMNVEV (reference sequence). The CDR3, as DNA: TGTGCCAGCAGTCGCCCCGGGACTAGGAACACCGGGGAGCTGTTTTTT. Residues: CASSRPGTRNTGELFF.

The count of this clone is one. This chain links TRBV7-3 with TRBJ2-1; 10 bases fit TRBD2. The CDR3 covers 16 residues. The ends lost 5 bases at V and 2 bases at J; junction bases unmatched: 6. Germline V gene data show CDR1 as SGHTA and CDR2 as FQGTGA. CDR3: CASSPLAGGAYNEQFF. CDR3 coding DNA: TGTGCCAGCAGCCCATTAGCGGGAGGTGCCTACAATGAGCAGTTCTTC.

The chain combines TRBV2 with TRBJ1-1; possibly TRBD1 for D (5 bases). CDR1 and CDR2 (germline): SNHLY, FYNNEI. V was pared by 5 bases and J by 4 bases, with 11 bases between. CDR3 length equals 13 residues. As DNA, the CDR3 is TGTGCCAGCAGTATCCTCGGGGGCACTGAAGCTTTCTTT. It encodes CASSILGGTEAFF. The full variable domain, rest sourced from reference TRBV2 and TRBJ1-1, is EPEVTQTPSHQVTQMGQEVILRCVPISNHLYFYWYRQILGQKVEFLVSFYNNEISEKSEIFDDQFSVERPDGSNFTLKIRSTKLEDSAMYFCASSILGGTEAFFGQGTRLTVV.

In nucleotides, the CDR3 is TGTGCCAGCAGTGTCGTGTCCTCCTACAATGAGCAGTTCTTC. This codes for CASSVVSSYNEQFF. The gene calls are TRBV27 and TRBJ2-1; D uncertain. Trimming cost V 5 bases and J 0 bases, with 8 bases left between them. From germline, CDR1 is MNHEY and CDR2 SMNVEV (reference sequence). The CDR3 extends over 14 amino acids.

This sequence joins TRBV6-5 and TRBJ1-2; D unresolved. Germline V gene data show CDR1 as MNHEY and CDR2 as SVGAGI. This CDR3 is 13 amino acids long. Between the trimmed V and J ends, which lost 9 bases and 0 bases, there was a span of 11 bases. CDR3 sequence reads: CASAPGSNYGYTF. In nucleotides, the CDR3 is TGTGCCAGTGCCCCGGGGTCTAACTATGGCTACACCTTC.